This T cell receptor (beta chain) was obtained from a study of T cells in Graves' hyperthyroidism and ophthalmopathy. RNA transcripts provided the source from which TCR beta CDR3 regions were amplified. First-round RT-PCR with HTBI primers amplified the TCR CDR3 region. TCRdb re-called the multiplex PCR reads with MiXCR, one entry per CDR3 protein. The sample gives 450,000 to 700,000 distinct CDR3 sequences, 46% of which show up once; about 8.3% is in the top ten. The hyperthyroidism was newly diagnosed and had lasted under 2 months; the patients were aged 18 to 65. Patients were excluded for uncontrolled infection, other autoimmune disease, pregnancy or lactation. Clinicians diagnosed patients from clinical symptoms, serum thyroxine and TRAb, thyroid ultrasound and orbital computed tomography. The J segment lost 9 bases and the V segment lost 0 bases, leaving 7 bases of the junction unmatched. This CDR3 region has 14 residues. Germline values: CDR1 LNHNV, CDR2 YYDKDF (reference sequence).

The study, taken as a whole, reports: Ophthalmopathy was separated from stable hyperthyroidism by a 13 V-J model.

As to this clonotype: Its target is not known.

The TCR was taken from a young woman with Graves' hyperthyroidism. Source material: peripheral blood or thyroid tissue (not recorded which). The V gene is TRBV15, the J gene TRBJ2-5; TRBD2 aligns across 7 bases. CDR3 residues: CATSRDPGEGAQYF. The CDR3 DNA follows: TGTGCCACCAGCAGAGATCCGGGGGAGGGAGCCCAGTACTTC. The full variable domain, in which reference TRBV15 and TRBJ2-5 provide the parts outside the CDR3, is DAMVIQNPRYQVTQFGKPVTLSCSQTLNHNVMYWYQQKSSQAPKLLFHYYDKDFNNEADTPDNFQSRRPNTSFCFLDIRSPGLGDTAMYLCATSRDPGEGAQYFGPGTRLLVL.